This passage covers 8 T cell receptor beta chains from one sample sequenced in a study of T cell changes during pregnancy in multiple sclerosis (dated by TCRdb to the late 2010s). Receptor amplification or capture employed the immunoSEQ multiplex PCR assay. Entries here come from immuneACCESS through TCRdb and include only in-frame sequences with V and J called. Some clones fail to appear in such tables; in the studies checked, an unresolved V gene covers under half of the shortfall, and the cause of the remainder is unknown. Here the sample has around 80,000 clones; roughly 92% occur a single time. The ten largest clonotypes hold less than 2.5% of the sample. The sequences come from peripheral blood, collected before pregnancy. All receptors come from a female donor with multiple sclerosis, enrolled in a pregnancy study.

Regarding this clone: A read error may account for a junction end that differs from germline. The rearrangement uses TRBV6-1 and TRBJ2-7; no clear D gene. Germline CDR1 reads MNHNS; CDR2 reads SASEGT. The CDR3 contains 12 residues. CDR3 nucleotides: TGTGCCACAAACAAACCGGGTCTCCTTTTTGACTTC. Amino acids: CATNKPGLLFDF.

This clone has a handful of counts. The rearrangement joins TRBV23-1 to TRBJ1-1; D unresolved. TRBV23-1 is classed as an ORF, of uncertain function. Trimming removed 0 bases from V and 0 bases from J, with 14 bases in between. This CDR3 spans 17 amino acids. CDR3 amino acids: CASSQSYRLRMNTEAFF. CDR3 DNA: TGCGCCAGCAGTCAATCGTATCGGCTCAGGATGAACACTGAAGCTTTCTTT.

The V call is TRBV19, the J call TRBJ1-4, with 11 bases matching TRBD1. Unmatched junction bases numbered 5, after V lost 7 bases and J lost 7 bases. In germline, CDR1 is LNHDA, CDR2 SQIVND (reference sequence). The CDR3 is made up of 14 amino acids. This CDR3 is CASTAGTGGEKLFF. The CDR3 DNA follows: TGTGCCAGTACCGCAGGGACAGGGGGTGAAAAACTGTTTTTT.

The genes are TRBV6-4 and TRBJ2-1; TRBD2 matches 11 bases. Trimming removed 6 bases from V and 2 bases from J; junction bases left unmatched: 3. Germline lookup yields CDR1 MRHNA and CDR2 SNTAGT. This CDR3 has 15 amino acids. The DNA of the CDR3 is TGTGCCAGCAGCCTACTAGCGGGGGCCTACAATGAGCAGTTCTTC. It specifies CASSLLAGAYNEQFF.

This chain connects TRBV6-5 to TRBJ2-3, with 12 bases that match TRBD2. With V trimmed by 10 bases and J by 4 bases, 3 bases remained unmatched. CDR1 is MNHEY, CDR2 SVGAGI, per germline. This CDR3 spans 13 amino acids. Written as DNA, the CDR3 is TGTGCCACGACTAGCGGGAGACCAGATACGCAGTATTTT. This sequence encodes CATTSGRPDTQYF.

Turning to this clone: This CDR3 is also generated by other DNA sequences in the sample. The chain carries TRBV18 and TRBJ2-3; the match to TRBD2 covers 14 bases. J lost 3 bases, V lost 2 bases, and 4 bases had no gene match. CDR3 length equals 17 residues. The germline V gene encodes CDR1 KGHSH and CDR2 LQKENI. The CDR3 region has the DNA TGTGCCAGCTCACCAAGACTAGCGGGAGGGCGTACAGATACGCAGTATTTT. Encoded protein: CASSPRLAGGRTDTQYF.

The rearrangement joins TRBV29-1 to TRBJ2-1, with 10 nucleotides matching TRBD1. CDR1 and CDR2 from the germline V gene are SQVTM and ANQGSEA. The length of the CDR3 is 15 residues. The trim removed 6 bases at V and 5 bases at J, leaving 10 bases unmatched. CDR3 bases: TGCAGCGTAAAAGGGGGGACAGGGGATGACAATGAGCAGTTCTTC. Its protein is CSVKGGTGDDNEQFF.

This clone was seen only once. V is TRBV9 and J is TRBJ1-4; 8 bases fit TRBD1. V shed 0 bases, J shed 7 bases, and the junction held 5 bases outside the gene matches. The CDR3 spans 15 residues. Germline loops: CDR1 SGDLS, CDR2 YYNGEE. In DNA form, the CDR3 reads TGTGCCAGCAGCGTAGCAGGGGGCGCCTTTGAAAAACTGTTTTTT. It specifies CASSVAGGAFEKLFF.